Shown below are 13 T cell receptor beta chains from a single sample sequenced in a study of blood T cell repertoires in COVID-19. Profiled with immunoSEQ multiplex PCR; TCRdb holds only in-frame clones, not every one. Among roughly 400,000 clones, approximately 87% were seen once, and the ten largest hold approximately 10%. Sequencing was performed on PBMCs or T cells enriched from blood (not recorded which). These receptors originate from a woman between 45 and 60 years old who had recovered from COVID-19.

In nucleotides, the CDR3 is TGTGCCAGCAGCTCCGGGACAGGGGTTGCGGAGACCCAGTACTTC. Translation gives CASSSGTGVAETQYF. The V gene is TRBV11-2, the J gene TRBJ2-5; 10 positions agree with TRBD1. The germline gives CDR1 SGHAT, CDR2 FQNNGV. J gave up 5 bases and V 4 bases, and 7 bases lay outside the gene matches. The CDR3 extends over 15 amino acids.

To note about this clone: This CDR3 is also generated by other DNA sequences in the sample. The chain carries TRBV30 and TRBJ1-2; D is uncertain. V dropped 2 bases and J dropped 4 bases, with 5 bases sitting between them. CDR3 length: 11 residues. Per the germline V gene, CDR1 is GTSNPN and CDR2 is SVGIG (reference sequence). CDR3 DNA sequence: TGTGCCTGGAGTCTAGTCTATGGCTACACCTTC. Its translation is CAWSLVYGYTF.

The CDR3 reads CASSQDYSRSSNQPQHF. The CDR3 DNA reads as TGTGCCAGCAGCCAAGATTACAGTAGGTCCAGCAATCAGCCCCAGCATTTT. The chain joins TRBV4-2 to TRBJ1-5, with unresolved D. The CDR3 loop spans 17 amino acids. The V gene's germline CDR1 is LGHNA and CDR2 YNFKEQ. Trimming shortened V by 0 bases and J by 1 base, and 13 bases separated the two germline ends.

The genes are TRBV3-1 (or the pseudogene TRBV3-2) and TRBJ1-4; D call uncertain. CDR3 length: 15 amino acids. V gave up 5 bases and J gave up 8 bases, with 18 bases separating them. The germline V gene encodes CDR1 LGHDT and CDR2 YNNKEL (reference sequence). CDR3 coding DNA: TGTGCCAGCAGCGGGTCCAGGAATCAGTCGGAAAAACTGTTTTTT. Protein product: CASSGSRNQSEKLFF.

A remark on this clone: Other DNA sequences in this sample translate to the same CDR3. The CDR3 region has the DNA TGTGCCAGCAGTGAGGGACACGGCTACGAGCAGTACTTC. It encodes CASSEGHGYEQYF. The V and J genes are TRBV6-1 and TRBJ2-7, with D maybe TRBD1 (6 bases). V dropped 3 bases and J dropped 3 bases, with 9 bases sitting between them. The length of the CDR3 is 13 residues. Looked up from germline, CDR1 is MNHNS and CDR2 is SASEGT.

The genes are TRBV2 and TRBJ1-2, with D unclear. The ends were cut back, 5 bases at V and 6 bases at J, with 13 bases in the middle. The CDR3 is 13 amino acids. Germline values: CDR1 SNHLY, CDR2 FYNNEI. The CDR3 loop is CASSWEGGNGYTF. The CDR3 DNA reads TGTGCCAGCAGTTGGGAGGGAGGAAATGGCTACACCTTC.

As to this clone: Within the sample, other DNA sequences also encode this same CDR3. The V gene is TRBV5-1, the J gene TRBJ2-5; possible D gene TRBD2, 5 bases. The germline gives CDR1 SGHRS, CDR2 YFSETQ. The V end was cut by 6 bases, the J end by 5 bases, with 11 bases between. The CDR3 runs to 12 residues. The CDR3 DNA is TGCGCCAGCAATCCAGGCGGGGAGACCCAGTACTTC. Its translation: CASNPGGETQYF.

The rearrangement links TRBV4-2 to TRBJ1-6; 7 bases align to TRBD1. CDR1 is LGHNA, CDR2 YNFKEQ, per germline. Losses at the gene ends were 0 bases for V and 7 bases for J; bases not matched to a gene: 6. The length of the CDR3 is 16 residues. CDR3 sequence (DNA): TGTGCCAGCAGCCAAGAACGGGGACAGAGGAATTCACCCCTCCACTTT. Its translation is CASSQERGQRNSPLHF.

J is TRBJ2-4 and V is TRBV6-4; 8 nucleotides align to TRBD1. Germline values: CDR1 MRHNA, CDR2 SNTAGT. The CDR3 loop spans 12 amino acids. V shed 3 bases and J 9 bases; nucleotides not matched to a gene: 1. In DNA form, the CDR3 reads TGTGCCAGCAGTGAACAGGGGGGCATTCAGTACTTC. This gives the protein CASSEQGGIQYF.

This sequence joins TRBV5-1 and TRBJ1-1, with 8 bases lining up with TRBD1. After removal of 4 bases from V and 7 bases from J, the junction contained 12 bases not matched to a gene. The CDR3 spans 15 residues. Germline V gives CDR1 SGHRS, CDR2 YFSETQ. The CDR3 nucleotides read TGCGCCAGCAGCCCCGGACAGGGAAGGTTTCATGAAGCTTTCTTT. It translates to CASSPGQGRFHEAFF.

CDR3: CASSFYTPGGSYEQYF. The CDR3 DNA follows: TGTGCCAGCAGCTTCTATACACCAGGAGGCTCCTACGAGCAGTACTTC. The chain has TRBV5-6 and TRBJ2-7; perhaps TRBD2 as D (5 bases). CDR1 is SGHDT and CDR2 is YYEEEE in the germline V gene. Trimming cost V 2 bases and J 0 bases, with 15 bases left between them. This CDR3 has 16 residues. Full variable domain (rest looked up from reference TRBV5-6 and TRBJ2-7): DAGVTQSPTHLIKTRGQQVTLRCSPKSGHDTVSWYQQALGQGPQFIFQYYEEEERQRGNFPDRFSGHQFPNYSSELNVNALLLGDSALYLCASSFYTPGGSYEQYFGPGTRLTVT.

Of note for this clone: One end of the junction fails to match germline, which may point to a read error. This sequence joins TRBV7-9 and TRBJ1-2; D remains unclear. Germline V gives CDR1 SEHNR, CDR2 FQNEAQ (reference sequence). The CDR3 contains 12 residues. In nucleotides, the CDR3 is TGTGCCAGCACCTTACAGAACTATGGCTACACCTTC. Protein product: CASTLQNYGYTF. Using reference TRBV7-9 and TRBJ1-2 for the parts outside the CDR3, the full variable domain is DTGVSQNPRHKITKRGQNVTFRCDPISEHNRLYWYRQTLGQGPEFLTYFQNEAQLEKSRLLSDRFSAERPKGSFSTLEIQRTEQGDSAMYLCASTLQNYGYTFGSGTRLTVV.

V usage is TRBV7-2 and J usage is TRBJ1-6; 8 bases line up with TRBD1. The CDR3 runs to 15 residues. The germline gives CDR1 SGHTA, CDR2 FQGNSA. V shed 4 bases and J 4 bases; nucleotides not matched to a gene: 3. Written as DNA, the CDR3 is TGTGCCAGCAGCTCCGACAGGGGTTATAATTCACCCCTCCACTTT. It translates to CASSSDRGYNSPLHF.